These T cell receptor beta chains were read from a single sample in a study of T-cell reconstitution after alpha-beta-depleted transplantation in children. In TCRdb, the PCR reads were re-called with MiXCR into one record per CDR3 protein. The sample consists of about 250,000 distinct CDR3 sequences, about 24% of them appearing once. The starting material was PBMCs, mostly from graft donor cells, obtained 360 days after TCRalphabeta/CD19-depleted stem cell transplant. Receptors were obtained from a female patient aged 2 to 10 who had a stem cell transplant for congenital amegakaryocytic thrombocytopenia, so the T cells may come from the graft donor. Both conserved end residues are part of each CDR3. The D gene is left open where the match is weak. Not every row has a clone size; where given, it reads once, few, many or a size class.

d_gene,abundance,v_gene,j_gene,CDR3nt,CDR3aa
TRBD2,NA,TRBV27,TRBJ2-1,TGTGCCAGCAGTGCGACTAGCGTGTGGGGTAATGAGCAGTTCTTC,CASSATSVWGNEQFF
TRBD2,few,TRBV4-1,TRBJ2-3,TGCGCCAGCAGCCAAGTGGGAACTCCAGCGGGGGGGCTAGATACGCAGTATTTT,CASSQVGTPAGGLDTQYF
TRBD1,many,TRBV12-3/TRBV12-4,TRBJ2-7,TGTGCCAGCAGCGCCGGGACAGAGTTCGAGCAGTACTTC,CASSAGTEFEQYF
NA,few,TRBV4-1,TRBJ1-1,TGCGCCAGCAGCCATCCCGGGCGAGACACTGAAGCTTTCTTT,CASSHPGRDTEAFF
NA,NA,TRBV28,TRBJ1-5,TGTGCCAGCAGTTTGTCGTTTCAGCCCCAGCATTTT,CASSLSFQPQHF
TRBD1,many,TRBV25-1,TRBJ2-1,TGTGCCACCCTCGACAGGGGCCGGTCCAATGAGCAGTTCTTC,CATLDRGRSNEQFF
TRBD2,NA,TRBV5-1,TRBJ2-7,TGCGCCAGCAGCCCCGGGACTAGCGGGAGTGAGTACTTC,CASSPGTSGSEYF
NA,NA,TRBV12-3/TRBV12-4,TRBJ2-7,TGTGCCATCGCCGGGACATCCTACGAGCAGTACTTC,CAIAGTSYEQYF
NA,NA,TRBV6-2/TRBV6-3,TRBJ2-1,TGTGCCAGCACCCAGACAGGATCTTCCTACAATGAGCAGTTCTTC,CASTQTGSSYNEQFF
NA,NA,TRBV15,TRBJ2-1,TGTGCCACCAGTCAGGTCTACAATGAGCAGTTCTTC,CATSQVYNEQFF